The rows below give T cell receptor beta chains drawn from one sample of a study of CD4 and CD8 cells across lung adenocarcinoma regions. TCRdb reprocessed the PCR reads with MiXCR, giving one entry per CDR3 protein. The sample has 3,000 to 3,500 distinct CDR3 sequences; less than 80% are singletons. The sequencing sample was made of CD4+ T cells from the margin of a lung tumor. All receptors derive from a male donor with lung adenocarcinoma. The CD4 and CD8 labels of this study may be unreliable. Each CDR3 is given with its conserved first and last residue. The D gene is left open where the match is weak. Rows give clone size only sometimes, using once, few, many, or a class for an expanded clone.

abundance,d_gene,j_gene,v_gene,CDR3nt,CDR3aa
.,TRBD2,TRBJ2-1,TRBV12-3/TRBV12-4,TGTGCCAGCAACCGGGCTAGCGGGATCGGTAATGAGCAGTTCTTC,CASNRASGIGNEQFF
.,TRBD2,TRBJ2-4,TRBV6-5,TGTGCCAGCAGTTACAGGACGGGAGGCGGCGAAAACATTCAGTACTTC,CASSYRTGGGENIQYF
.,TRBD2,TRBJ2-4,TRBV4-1,TGCGCCAGCAGCCGCGGCGGCGGGGGGGTGGGAGTCACAGATACGCAGTATTTC,CASSRGGGGVGVTDTQYF
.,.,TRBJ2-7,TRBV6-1,TGTGCCAGCAGTGAATGGGAGTTAGGTAGATATTGGTACGAGCAGTACTTC,CASSEWELGRYWYEQYF
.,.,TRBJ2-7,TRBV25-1,TGTGCCAGCAGTGGTGGGGGGATCTCCTACGAGCAGTACTTC,CASSGGGISYEQYF
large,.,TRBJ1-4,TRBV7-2,TGTGCCAGCAGCTTAGCAGGGAGAAGTCAACTGTTTTTT,CASSLAGRSQLFF
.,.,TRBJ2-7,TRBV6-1,TGTGCCAGCAGTGAAAGGATTTTCTACGAGCAGTACTTC,CASSERIFYEQYF
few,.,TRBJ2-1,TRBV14,TGTGCCAGCAGCCAAGACCTCTTCTACAATGAGCAGTTCTTC,CASSQDLFYNEQFF
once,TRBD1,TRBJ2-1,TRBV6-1,TGTGCCAGCAAGTGGGACAGGGGCTTCAATGAGCAGTTCTTC,CASKWDRGFNEQFF
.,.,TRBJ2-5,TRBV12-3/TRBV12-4,TGTGCCAGCAGTCCCCGGGGGGAGACCCAGTACTTC,CASSPRGETQYF
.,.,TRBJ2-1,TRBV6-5,TGTGCCAGCAGTTCCTCGGGCCAGAATGAGCAGTTCTTC,CASSSSGQNEQFF
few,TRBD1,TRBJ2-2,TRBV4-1,TGCGCCAGCAGTCTCGGACAGGGCGACACCGGGGAGCTGTTTTTT,CASSLGQGDTGELFF
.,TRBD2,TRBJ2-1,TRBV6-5,TGTGCCAGCAGTTACTTTAAGACTAGCGGGAGGGAAGACAATGAGCAGTTCTTC,CASSYFKTSGREDNEQFF
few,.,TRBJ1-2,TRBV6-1,TGTGCCAGCAGTGAAAGGGACGGGGGACTGAACTATGGCTACACCTTC,CASSERDGGLNYGYTF
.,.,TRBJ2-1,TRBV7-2,TGTGCCAGCAGCGGGTCGTCCCGAGTTAGGACCTACAATGAGCAGTTCTTC,CASSGSSRVRTYNEQFF
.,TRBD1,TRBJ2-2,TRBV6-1,TGTGCCAGCAGGGACAGGGTGAACACCGGGGAGCTGTTTTTT,CASRDRVNTGELFF
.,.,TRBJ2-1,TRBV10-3,TGTGCCACCAAGACAGGCAAGGGCTACAATGAGCAGTTCTTC,CATKTGKGYNEQFF
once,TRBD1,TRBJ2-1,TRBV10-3,TGTGCCACCGACAGGGACGGAGGCAATGAGCAGTTCTTC,CATDRDGGNEQFF
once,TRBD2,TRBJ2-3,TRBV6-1,TGTGCCAGCGGGACCCTTAGCGGGATCACAGATACGCAGTATTTT,CASGTLSGITDTQYF
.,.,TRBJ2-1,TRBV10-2,TGCGCCAGCATGGGCCCTTCCCTCAATGAGCAGTTCTTC,CASMGPSLNEQFF
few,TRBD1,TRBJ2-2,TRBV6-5,TGTGCCACGCAGTTAGTGACAGGGGGTGCCGGGGAGCTGTTTTTT,CATQLVTGGAGELFF
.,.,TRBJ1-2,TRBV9,TGTGCCAGCAGCGTAGCTTCTCACAGAAGGGTAAATGACGGCTACACCTTC,CASSVASHRRVNDGYTF
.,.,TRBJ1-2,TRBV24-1,TGTGCCACCAGGGACAGACACTATGGCTACACCTTC,CATRDRHYGYTF
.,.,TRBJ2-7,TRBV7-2,TGTGCCAGCACCTCAGACAGGACCGGTCCCGAGCAGTACTTC,CASTSDRTGPEQYF
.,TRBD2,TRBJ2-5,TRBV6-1,TGTGCCAGCCGCCCGCCGACTAGCGGCCTTGGGGAGACCCAGTACTTC,CASRPPTSGLGETQYF
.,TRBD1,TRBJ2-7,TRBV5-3,TGTGCCAGAAGCGAATGGCCCACAGGGGTGTACGAGCAGTACTTC,CARSEWPTGVYEQYF
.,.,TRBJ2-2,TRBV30,TGTGCCTGGACCCCTAGCGCCTTGAACACCGGGGAGCTGTTTTTT,CAWTPSALNTGELFF
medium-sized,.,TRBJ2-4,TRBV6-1,TGTGCCAGCAGTGCCCGTGGCGGAGGCGTGGAACAAAACATTCAGTACTTC,CASSARGGGVEQNIQYF
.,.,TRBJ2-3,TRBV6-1,TGTGCCAGCAGTGAATGGGGGTCGTCTAGCACAGATACGCAGTATTTT,CASSEWGSSSTDTQYF
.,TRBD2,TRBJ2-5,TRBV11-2,TGTGCCAGCAGCTTAGATCTACTAGCGGGGGGGCTTGAAGAGACCCAGTACTTC,CASSLDLLAGGLEETQYF
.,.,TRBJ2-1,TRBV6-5,TGTGCCAGCAGTTCCGGACACCCTCGGAATGAGCAGTTCTTC,CASSSGHPRNEQFF
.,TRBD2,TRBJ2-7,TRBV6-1,TGTGCCAGCACCGGGCGGGTAGCGGGAGGTGGCGAGCAGTACTTC,CASTGRVAGGGEQYF
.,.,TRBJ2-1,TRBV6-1,TGTGCCAGCAGTGTCAGGAGAGGGTCCTACAATGAGCAGTTCTTC,CASSVRRGSYNEQFF
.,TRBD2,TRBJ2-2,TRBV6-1,TGTGCCAGCAGTAGGAGCGGGGGGACCGGGGAGCTGTTTTTT,CASSRSGGTGELFF
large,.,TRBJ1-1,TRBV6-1,TGTGCCAGCAGTGGGGGATACAGGGCGTATGGTGAAGCTTTCTTT,CASSGGYRAYGEAFF
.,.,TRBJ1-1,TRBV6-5,TGTGCCAGCAGTTACCAAGACATAGATTTCTTT,CASSYQDIDFF
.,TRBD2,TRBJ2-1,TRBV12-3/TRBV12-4,TGTGCCAGCAGTTCGGCTAGCGGGAGCGTGGTTCAGAATGAGCAGTTCTTC,CASSSASGSVVQNEQFF
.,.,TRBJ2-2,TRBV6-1,TGTGCCAGCAGCCACCCCAGGGGTACCGGGGAGCTGTTTTTT,CASSHPRGTGELFF
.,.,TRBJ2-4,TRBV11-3,TGTGCCAGCAGCTTAGGTGTTGCCAAAAACATTCAGTACTTC,CASSLGVAKNIQYF
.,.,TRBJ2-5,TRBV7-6,TGTGCCAGCAGCTACGAGGCCGGGTGGGAGACCCAGTACTTC,CASSYEAGWETQYF
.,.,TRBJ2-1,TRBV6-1,TGTGCCAGCAGCCCCGCGTCCGGGGGGCCTCACAATGAGCAGTTCTTC,CASSPASGGPHNEQFF
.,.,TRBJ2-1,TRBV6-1,TGTGCCAGCAGGAGGGCTGCTTTAGGCAATGAGCAGTTCTTC,CASRRAALGNEQFF
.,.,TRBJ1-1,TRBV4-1,TGCGCCAGCAGCGGGCAGGGCTACACTGAAGCTTCCTTT,CASSGQGYTEASF
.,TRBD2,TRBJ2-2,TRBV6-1,TGTGCCAGCAGCAGGACTAGCTGGGGCACCGGGGAGCTGTTTTTT,CASSRTSWGTGELFF
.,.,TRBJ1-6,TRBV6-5,TGTGCCAGCAGTTACTCGGGGGTTATTTATAATTCACCCCTCCACTTT,CASSYSGVIYNSPLHF
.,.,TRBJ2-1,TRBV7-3,TGTGCCAGCAGCTTAATAGGCGGGTCTAGCTCCTCCCGGGAGCAGTTCTTC,CASSLIGGSSSSREQFF
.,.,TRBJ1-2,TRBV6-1,TGTGCCAGCAGTGAACCGGGAACGGTCTATGGCTACACCTTC,CASSEPGTVYGYTF
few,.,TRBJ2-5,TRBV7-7,TGTGCTAGCAGCTTAGAGGGGGGAAGGGGAGAGCAGTACTTC,CASSLEGGRGEQYF